This T cell receptor beta chain appears in the sequencing data of a study of T cell repertoires in cytomegalovirus infection. Worth noting for this clonotype: Its antigen is unknown.

Trimming stripped 5 bases from V and 0 bases from J, with 11 bases between. The CDR3 consists of 15 residues. In germline, CDR1 is SNHLY, CDR2 FYNNEI. TCRdb independently ran MiXCR on the reads; one entry per CDR3 protein. The profile shows fewer than 900,000 distinct CDR3 sequences, just under 30% of them singletons. This chain uses TRBV2 with TRBJ1-5, with D possibly matching TRBD1 (6 bases). This specimen was cultured CD8+ T cells from PBMCs, taken from culture after CMV antigen stimulation. The receptor's source is a human donor in good health (CMV status not recorded). Some clones in this sample may be carry-over from other donors' samples. The CDR3 loop reads CASSHAGASNQPQHF. The CDR3 nucleotides read TGTGCCAGCAGTCACGCAGGGGCTAGCAATCAGCCCCAGCATTTT. Variable domain in full (rest from reference TRBV2 and TRBJ1-5): EPEVTQTPSHQVTQMGQEVILRCVPISNHLYFYWYRQILGQKVEFLVSFYNNEISEKSEIFDDQFSVERPDGSNFTLKIRSTKLEDSAMYFCASSHAGASNQPQHFGDGTRLSIL.